Presented here are 20 T cell receptor beta chains from one specimen sequenced in a study of blood T cell repertoires in COVID-19. TCRdb keeps only in-frame clones here, not all; method: immunoSEQ multiplex PCR. The repertoire holds about 130,000 clones, about four fifths seen once, with about 10% in the top ten. The sample comprised PBMCs or T cells enriched from blood (not recorded which). The receptors derive from a man in his fifties who had recovered from COVID-19.

The V gene is TRBV9, the J gene TRBJ2-3; D gene ambiguous. The CDR3 sequence is 15 residues long. V was cut by 1 base and J by 2 bases, with 11 bases left in between. The germline V gene encodes CDR1 SGDLS and CDR2 YYNGEE. CDR3 amino acids: CASSVRSVPTDTQYF. The CDR3 coding sequence is TGTGCCAGCAGCGTAAGAAGCGTCCCCACAGATACGCAGTATTTT. Supplemented by reference TRBV9 and TRBJ2-3, the full variable domain reads DSGVTQTPKHLITATGQRVTLRCSPRSGDLSVYWYQQSLDQGLQFLIQYYNGEERAKGNILERFSAQQFPDLHSELNLSSLELGDSALYFCASSVRSVPTDTQYFGPGTRLTVL.

The chain combines TRBV5-6 with TRBJ2-7, with D maybe TRBD2 (6 bases). This CDR3 contains 14 residues. Between the trimmed V and J ends, which lost 0 bases and 5 bases, there was a span of 12 bases. Germline CDR1 and CDR2: SGHDT and YYEEEE. The DNA for the CDR3 is TGTGCCAGCAGCTTGGTCGGAGGGTCGGACGAGCAGTACTTC. It yields the protein CASSLVGGSDEQYF.

This clone was seen a single time. The chain has TRBV11-2 and TRBJ1-2; 7 nucleotides align to TRBD1. This CDR3 spans 14 amino acids. The ends lost 6 bases at V and 3 bases at J; junction bases unmatched: 7. The germline CDR1 and CDR2 sequences are SGHAT and FQNNGV. CDR3 sequence: CASRVTGNHYGYTF. CDR3 nucleotide sequence: TGTGCCAGCAGAGTGACAGGGAACCACTATGGCTACACCTTC.

The V call is TRBV5-6, the J call TRBJ1-2; TRBD1 agrees at 7 bases. Germline V gives CDR1 SGHDT, CDR2 YYEEEE. The CDR3 extends over 14 amino acids. With 0 bases clipped from V and 7 bases from J, the junction kept 6 bases outside the gene matches. The CDR3 spells CASSLAGGRGGYTF. The CDR3 DNA is TGTGCCAGCAGCTTGGCAGGGGGTAGGGGTGGCTACACCTTC.

The chain recombines TRBV11-2 with TRBJ2-5; D might be TRBD2 (6 bases). Between the trimmed V and J ends, which lost 5 bases and 2 bases, there was a span of 18 bases. Germline V gene data show CDR1 as SGHAT and CDR2 as FQNNGV. There are 16 residues in the CDR3. The chain's CDR3 is CASSPGITSTQETQYF. In DNA form, the CDR3 reads TGTGCCAGCAGCCCGGGAATAACTAGCACACAAGAGACCCAGTACTTC.

The chain carries TRBV7-9 and TRBJ2-1; D gene ambiguous. V was shortened by 1 base and J by 4 bases, with 8 bases between the two germline ends. Germline-derived CDR1 and CDR2 are SEHNR and FQNEAQ (reference sequence). The CDR3 is 14 amino acids. The CDR3: CASSLDARYNEQFF. CDR3 coding DNA: TGTGCCAGCAGCTTAGACGCCAGGTACAATGAGCAGTTCTTC.

In this sample, this clone turned up once. The V call is TRBV27, the J call TRBJ2-4; a weak D match, TRBD2 (7 bases). CDR3 length: 15 amino acids. Between the trimmed V and J ends, which lost 2 bases and 6 bases, there was a span of 14 bases. Germline V CDR1 and CDR2: MNHEY, SMNVEV (reference sequence). CDR3 region: CASSLRRGGVNIQYF. In DNA form, the CDR3 reads TGTGCCAGCAGTTTAAGAAGAGGGGGGGTAAACATTCAGTACTTC.

The chain has TRBV6-5 and TRBJ2-7, with a tentative D call TRBD2 (6 bases). This CDR3 region has 15 residues. CDR1 and CDR2 (germline): MNHEY, SVGAGI. Trimming cost V 1 base and J 1 base, with 11 bases left between them. The CDR3 coding sequence is TGTGCCAGCAGTTACTACGGGACTTCGTCCTACGAGCAGTACTTC. Encoded protein: CASSYYGTSSYEQYF.

The V call is TRBV28, the J call TRBJ1-5, with 10 bases that match TRBD1. Germline values: CDR1 MDHEN, CDR2 SYDVKM. CDR3 size: 15 residues. The J segment lost 1 base and the V segment lost 5 bases, leaving 2 bases of the junction unmatched. This chain's CDR3 is CASSTGQGSNQPQHF. CDR3 DNA: TGTGCCAGCAGTACGGGACAGGGGAGCAATCAGCCCCAGCATTTT.

This clone was seen a single time. The V call is TRBV11-2, the J call TRBJ2-2; the match to TRBD2 covers 10 bases. V was pared by 5 bases and J by 0 bases, with 9 bases of the junction left unmatched. The CDR3 extends over 18 amino acids. Looked up from germline, CDR1 is SGHAT and CDR2 is FQNNGV. In DNA, the CDR3 is TGTGCCAGCAGCCCGACGGGGGGGACTAGCGCGAACACCGGGGAGCTGTTTTTT. Translated: CASSPTGGTSANTGELFF. The whole variable domain, remainder taken from reference TRBV11-2 and TRBJ2-2, is EAGVAQSPRYKIIEKRQSVAFWCNPISGHATLYWYQQILGQGPKLLIQFQNNGVVDDSQLPKDRFSAERLKGVDSTLKIQPAKLEDSAVYLCASSPTGGTSANTGELFFGEGSRLTVL.

The CDR3 reads CASSQVQGAYNEQFF. The CDR3 DNA is TGTGCCAGCAGCCAAGTTCAGGGGGCCTACAATGAGCAGTTCTTC. The rearrangement links TRBV3-1 (or the pseudogene TRBV3-2) to TRBJ2-1, with 7 nucleotides matching TRBD1. The V and J ends lost 1 base and 2 bases, in that order; junction bases with no gene match: 2. Per germline, CDR1 LGHDT and CDR2 YNNKEL (reference sequence). CDR3 length: 15 residues.

The CDR3 DNA is TGTGCCAGCTCCCCCCTTCCTTACGAGCAGTACTTC. As protein: CASSPLPYEQYF. This rearrangement joins TRBV12-3 or TRBV12-4 to TRBJ2-7; D not resolved. Trimming stripped 8 bases from V and 4 bases from J, with 12 bases between. CDR3 length equals 12 residues.

The chain recombines TRBV6-1 with TRBJ1-4; 7 nucleotides line up with TRBD1. The CDR3 covers 15 residues. The V and J ends lost 1 base and 7 bases, in that order; junction bases with no gene match: 6. Germline lookup yields CDR1 MNHNS and CDR2 SASEGT. Here the CDR3 DNA reads TGTGCCAGCAGTGAAGGAGGGGGCGGAGGTGAAAAACTGTTTTTT. It translates to CASSEGGGGGEKLFF.

In this sample, this clone turned up a few times. DNA for the CDR3: TGTGCCACAGGGGACACGCACTACGAGCAGTACTTC. It specifies CATGDTHYEQYF. The genes are TRBV28 and TRBJ2-7, with a weak D call TRBD1 (6 bases). V lost 10 bases and J lost 3, with 13 bases in between. Germline V CDR1 and CDR2: MDHEN, SYDVKM. This CDR3 comprises 12 residues.

This clone turned up a few times. V and J are TRBV2 and TRBJ1-2, with D possibly being TRBD1 (5 bases). The CDR3 is made up of 12 amino acids. V was pared by 6 bases and J by 0 bases, with 5 bases between. Germline loops: CDR1 SNHLY, CDR2 FYNNEI. The CDR3 spells CASRGPNYGYTF. The CDR3 coding sequence is TGTGCCAGCAGGGGGCCTAACTATGGCTACACCTTC. The full variable domain, with the rest looked up from reference TRBV2 and TRBJ1-2, is EPEVTQTPSHQVTQMGQEVILRCVPISNHLYFYWYRQILGQKVEFLVSFYNNEISEKSEIFDDQFSVERPDGSNFTLKIRSTKLEDSAMYFCASRGPNYGYTFGSGTRLTVV.

The chain couples TRBV5-1 to TRBJ2-7, with D tentatively TRBD2 (6 bases). The germline V gene encodes CDR1 SGHRS and CDR2 YFSETQ. The CDR3 runs to 14 residues. Trimming removed 4 bases at V and 3 bases at J, with 14 bases between. In DNA, the CDR3 is TGCGCCAGCAGCGACCGGGACGGGGGCTACGAGCAGTACTTC. Translation gives CASSDRDGGYEQYF.

This clone has just a few counts. This chain connects TRBV13 to TRBJ2-7; 8 positions agree with TRBD1. Germline CDR1 PRHDT, CDR2 FYEKMQ (reference sequence). CDR3 length equals 18 residues. With V trimmed by 2 bases and J by 4 bases, 16 bases remained unmatched. CDR3 DNA sequence: TGTGCCAGCAGCTTAATATTGGACAGGGATGGATCTGATTACGAGCAGTACTTC. Protein: CASSLILDRDGSDYEQYF.

The J gene is TRBJ1-4, the V gene TRBV28; D gene ambiguous. With 3 bases removed from V and 13 bases from J, the gap between germline ends came to 21 bases. Germline CDR1 reads MDHEN; CDR2 reads SYDVKM. The CDR3 contains 15 residues. The CDR3 DNA sequence: TGTGCCAGCAGTTTTAATTCTGGGCAGCGGGTTGGACTGTTTTTT. Its translation: CASSFNSGQRVGLFF.

V is TRBV6-5 and J is TRBJ2-3; 8 nucleotides match TRBD1. V lost 2 bases, J lost 5 bases, and 6 bases stayed unmatched. This CDR3 has 15 amino acids. The germline CDR1 and CDR2 sequences are MNHEY and SVGAGI. The chain's CDR3 is CASSYDRGWEDTQYF. CDR3 in DNA: TGTGCCAGCAGTTACGACAGGGGATGGGAAGATACGCAGTATTTT.

The chain joins TRBV19 to TRBJ2-1, with TRBD1 matching over 11 bases. This CDR3 has 16 residues. The V and J ends lost 10 bases and 7 bases, in that order; junction bases with no gene match: 15. Germline V gene sequence: CDR1 LNHDA, CDR2 SQIVND (reference sequence). The CDR3 here is CATNSFGQGANNEQFF. The CDR3 DNA reads as TGTGCCACTAACAGTTTCGGACAGGGGGCTAATAATGAGCAGTTCTTC.